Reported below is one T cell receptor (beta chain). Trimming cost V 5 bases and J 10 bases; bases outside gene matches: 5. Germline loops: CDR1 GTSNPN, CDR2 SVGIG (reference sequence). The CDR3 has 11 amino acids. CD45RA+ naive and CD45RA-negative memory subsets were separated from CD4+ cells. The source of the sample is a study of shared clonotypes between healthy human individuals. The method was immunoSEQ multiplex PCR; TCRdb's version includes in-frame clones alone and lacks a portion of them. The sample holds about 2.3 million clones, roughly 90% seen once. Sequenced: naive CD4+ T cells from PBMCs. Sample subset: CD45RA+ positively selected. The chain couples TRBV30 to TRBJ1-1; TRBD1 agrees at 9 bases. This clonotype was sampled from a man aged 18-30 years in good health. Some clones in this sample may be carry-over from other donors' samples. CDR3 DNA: TGTGCCTGGCGTAGGGGACAGGGAGCTTTCTTT. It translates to CAWRRGQGAFF.